A selection of T cell receptor beta chains follows, all from one sample in a study of T cell responses to AZD1222 COVID-19 vaccine. This table comes from immunoSEQ multiplex PCR, and its TCRdb copy is limited to in-frame clones, with some not included. This sample has roughly 120,000 clones, with nearly 90% found just once. Sequences were derived from peripheral blood, sampled on day 0 of AZD1222 vaccination. The origin of the receptors is an adult in good health. Each CDR3 is given with its conserved first and last residue. The D gene is left open where the match is weak. Not every row has a clone size; where given, it reads once, few, many or a size class.

v_call	j_call	d_call	clone_size	cdr3_nt	cdr3_aa
TRBV7-2	TRBJ1-2	TRBD1	once	TGTGCCAGCAGCTTAGCCCTGGGACAGTTCTATGGCTACACCTTC	CASSLALGQFYGYTF
TRBV7-6	TRBJ2-7	TRBD1	.	TGTGCCAGCAGCATGGAGGACAGGGGGCGCGAGCAGTACTTC	CASSMEDRGREQYF
TRBV18	TRBJ2-7	.	.	TGTGCCAGCTCACCCGGAGGGTCAAGCGAGCAGTACTTC	CASSPGGSSEQYF
TRBV28	TRBJ1-6	TRBD1	.	TGTGCCAGCACCAACGGAGGGGGCAATTCACCCCTCCACTTT	CASTNGGGNSPLHF
TRBV4-2	TRBJ2-1	.	.	TGTGCCAGCAGCCAAGCGTTACAGGACTACAATGAGCAGTTCTTC	CASSQALQDYNEQFF
TRBV7-9	TRBJ1-1	.	.	TGTGCCAGCAGCTTACAGGGAGATGAAGCTTTCTTT	CASSLQGDEAFF
TRBV7-8	TRBJ1-3	.	.	TGTGCCAGCAGCTTAACGGGCGGGAGCTCTGGAAACACCATATATTTT	CASSLTGGSSGNTIYF
TRBV5-5	TRBJ2-3	.	.	TGTGCCAGCAGCTTGGATTTGGGCACAGATACGCAGTATTTT	CASSLDLGTDTQYF
TRBV5-4	TRBJ2-5	TRBD2	.	TGTGCCAGCAGCCCCGGACTAGCGGAAGTGATGACAACTGCGGCACACTTC	CASSPGLAEVMTTAAHF
TRBV19	TRBJ1-2	.	once	TGTGCCAGTAGACCCGGGGGTGGTTATGGCTACACCTTC	CASRPGGGYGYTF
TRBV2	TRBJ2-7	.	.	TGTGCCAGCGCCTCAGCCCAGGGCGAGCAGTACTTC	CASASAQGEQYF
TRBV27	TRBJ2-4	.	.	TGTGCCAGCAGTGCAGGGACTGTCCTAGCCAAAAACATTCAGTACTTC	CASSAGTVLAKNIQYF
TRBV5-1	TRBJ1-1	TRBD1	.	TGCGCCAGCAGCTTGGGGACAGGGGGATACACTGAAGCTTTCTTT	CASSLGTGGYTEAFF
TRBV3-1/TRBV3-2	TRBJ2-5	.	.	TGTGCCAGCAGCCAAGATCCCCTAGCTGGAGAGACCCAGTACTTC	CASSQDPLAGETQYF
TRBV28	TRBJ1-3	.	once	TGTGCCAGCAGTCTCAGGGGTAGAACTGGAAACACCATATATTTT	CASSLRGRTGNTIYF
TRBV7-3	TRBJ2-2	TRBD2	.	TGTGCCAGCAGCTTAAGCCTAGCGGGGCCAGGAGGGGAGCTGTTTTTT	CASSLSLAGPGGELFF
TRBV19	TRBJ2-7	.	.	TGTGCCACCCGTAGGGGGGGGGTTGACGAGCAGTACTTC	CATRRGGVDEQYF
TRBV7-2	TRBJ2-2	TRBD2	.	TGTGCCAGCAGCTTAGGTCCGACTAGCGGGGTGAACACCGGGGAGCTGTTTTTT	CASSLGPTSGVNTGELFF
TRBV24-1	TRBJ1-5	.	few	TGTGCCACCAGTGAGGCCGCCTCCGGTCAGCCCCAGCATTTT	CATSEAASGQPQHF
TRBV5-1	TRBJ1-1	.	.	TGCGCCAGCAGCCTCGGAGGGACGCAGAACACTGAAGCTTTCTTT	CASSLGGTQNTEAFF
TRBV19	TRBJ2-3	.	.	TGTGCCAGTAGTATAGGAGGTGGATCTAGCACAGATACGCAGTATTTT	CASSIGGGSSTDTQYF
TRBV6-5	TRBJ1-6	.	.	TGTGCCAGCAGTTACTCGAATAGGGATAATTCACCCCTCCACTTT	CASSYSNRDNSPLHF
TRBV19	TRBJ2-7	TRBD2	.	TGTGCCAGTAGCCCGACTAGCGGGAGATACGAGCAGTACTTC	CASSPTSGRYEQYF
TRBV7-2	TRBJ1-3	.	.	TGTGCCAGCAGCTTTCCGGAGGGAAACACCATATATTTT	CASSFPEGNTIYF
TRBV18	TRBJ1-1	.	.	TGTGCCAGCTCACCAGACGCGGGGAGCTTCCGAAACACTGAAGCTTTCTTT	CASSPDAGSFRNTEAFF
TRBV6-2/TRBV6-3	TRBJ2-2	.	.	TGTGCCAGCAGTTACGGTTCCGGGGAGCTGTTTTTT	CASSYGSGELFF
TRBV16	TRBJ1-1	.	.	TGTGCCAGCAGCACAACTGGGGGGAACACTGAAGCTTTCTTT	CASSTTGGNTEAFF
TRBV9	TRBJ2-3	.	.	TGTGCCAGCAGCGCCCCCTCTCGAGCGCATGGGCAGTATTTT	CASSAPSRAHGQYF
TRBV6-5	TRBJ2-7	TRBD1	.	TGTGCCAGCAGTCGGGACAGGGTCGGCGAGCAGTACTTC	CASSRDRVGEQYF
TRBV3-1/TRBV3-2	TRBJ1-4	TRBD1	.	TGTGCCAGCACTATCAGGGGGCGACAACCTGAAAAACTGTTTTTT	CASTIRGRQPEKLFF
TRBV28	TRBJ2-1	.	.	TGTGCCAGCAGCCGGCACGTGGGGCAGTTCTTC	CASSRHVGQFF
TRBV6-5	TRBJ2-1	TRBD1	.	TGTGCCAGCAGGGCCGGGACAGGGACCTACAATGAGCAGTTCTTC	CASRAGTGTYNEQFF
TRBV19	TRBJ1-3	.	.	TGTGCCAGTAGTACGTACAGGTACCTCTCTGTCGGGACCATATATTTT	CASSTYRYLSVGTIYF
TRBV14	TRBJ1-4	TRBD1	.	TGTGCCAGCAGCCTACTCCGGGACAGGGGTGGAAAACTGTTTTTT	CASSLLRDRGGKLFF
TRBV28	TRBJ1-1	TRBD1	.	TGTGCCAGCCAGACAGGGCGATTTGAGGCTTTCTTT	CASQTGRFEAFF
TRBV4-2	TRBJ1-1	.	.	TGTGCCAGCAGCCATTCGGGGTCGTCAAAGGTAGCTTTCTTT	CASSHSGSSKVAFF
TRBV24-1	TRBJ1-1	.	.	TGTGCCACCAGCAATCAACCATTAAACACTGAAGCTTTCTTT	CATSNQPLNTEAFF
TRBV3-1/TRBV3-2	TRBJ2-2	TRBD1	.	TGTGCCAGCAGCTCCTACGACAGGGCCGGGGAGCTGTTTTTT	CASSSYDRAGELFF
TRBV7-9	TRBJ1-5	.	.	TGTGCCAGCAGCTTAGCCCGGGATCAGCCCCAGCATTTT	CASSLARDQPQHF
TRBV7-3	TRBJ1-1	.	few	TGTGCCAGCAGTTCCCCGGGAGACACTGAAGCTTTCTTT	CASSSPGDTEAFF
TRBV6-1	TRBJ2-7	TRBD2	.	TGTGCCAGCAGTGAACCCGGACTAGCGGGGCACTCCTACGAGCAGTACTTC	CASSEPGLAGHSYEQYF
TRBV7-6	TRBJ1-2	.	.	TGTGCCAGCAGCTTAGCTTTGGGGGGGCTGGATGGCTACACCTTC	CASSLALGGLDGYTF
TRBV19	TRBJ2-7	TRBD1	.	TGTGCCAGTAGGCCGGGGACAGACTTCACCTACGAGCAGTACTTC	CASRPGTDFTYEQYF
TRBV6-5	TRBJ2-5	.	once	TGTGCCAGCAGTTTAAGGCCCGTAGTGGAGACCCAGTACTTC	CASSLRPVVETQYF